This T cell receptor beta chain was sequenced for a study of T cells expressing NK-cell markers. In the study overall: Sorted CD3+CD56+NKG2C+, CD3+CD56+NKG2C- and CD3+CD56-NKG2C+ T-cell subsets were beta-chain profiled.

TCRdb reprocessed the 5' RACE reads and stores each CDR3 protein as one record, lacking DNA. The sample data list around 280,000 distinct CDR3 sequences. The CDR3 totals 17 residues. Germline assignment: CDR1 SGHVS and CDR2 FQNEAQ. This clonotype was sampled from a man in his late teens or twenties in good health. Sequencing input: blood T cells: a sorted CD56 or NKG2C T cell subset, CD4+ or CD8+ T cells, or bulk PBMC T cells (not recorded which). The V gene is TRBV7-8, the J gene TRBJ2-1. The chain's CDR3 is CASSLPRRISIYNEQFF.